Below are 15 T cell receptor beta chains sequenced from a single sample in a study of identical twins. MiXCR, applied by TCRdb to the 5' RACE reads, yields one record per CDR3 protein. Altogether around 250,000 distinct CDR3 sequences are present, about 8% being singletons, with the ten largest covering 3%. The data also belong to a second study, concerning yellow fever vaccine responses in identical twins.

Sequenced input: CD8+ T cells sorted from blood. Every receptor here comes from a woman under 30 in good health.

The rearrangement joins TRBV7-2 to TRBJ2-6; D is ambiguous. The V end was cut by 0 bases, the J end by 2 bases, with 20 bases between. The germline gives CDR1 SGHTA, CDR2 FQGNSA. This CDR3 spans 20 amino acids. The CDR3, as DNA: TGTGCCAGCAGCTTAGCGCTAAACCCGGGTGTTAATACTGGGGCCAACGTCCTGACTTTC. The encoded protein is CASSLALNPGVNTGANVLTF.

The table lists this clonotype with a few counts. This chain uses TRBV12-3 or TRBV12-4 with TRBJ2-2; 9 bases match TRBD1. This CDR3 region has 14 residues. The junction had 3 bases not matched to a gene; V was cut back by 5 bases and J by 5 bases. The CDR3 loop is CASSPGQGTGELFF. CDR3 coding DNA: TGTGCCAGCAGTCCGGGACAGGGAACCGGGGAGCTGTTTTTT.

This clonotype was counted only a few times. V and J are TRBV5-4 and TRBJ2-1; tentative D call: TRBD2 (7 bases). Germline CDR1 reads SGHNT; CDR2 reads YYREEE (reference sequence). This CDR3 contains 13 residues. The V and J ends lost 5 bases and 8 bases respectively, with 14 bases between them. The DNA for the CDR3 is TGTGCCAGCAGGGGGGGGCCTAGGGATGAGCAGTTCTTC. This gives the protein CASRGGPRDEQFF.

This clonotype was seen repeatedly, ten times or more. The chain employs TRBV4-2 and TRBJ2-5; no firm D call. Per germline, CDR1 LGHNA and CDR2 YNFKEQ. The CDR3 covers 15 residues. Trimming left V 2 bases short and J 5 bases short, with 15 bases between. The CDR3 sequence is CASSQPLGDRETQYF. CDR3 coding DNA: TGTGCCAGCAGCCAACCACTTGGGGATCGGGAGACCCAGTACTTC.

This clonotype was detected ten times or more. The chain employs TRBV7-6 and TRBJ2-5; tentatively, D is TRBD1 (5 bases). The germline V gene encodes CDR1 SGHVS and CDR2 FNYEAQ. The CDR3 has 15 amino acids. V dropped 1 base and J dropped 7 bases, with 16 bases sitting between them. The CDR3, as DNA: TGTGCCAGCAGCTTAGTTCCGGACAAATGGGGGACCCAGTACTTC. As protein: CASSLVPDKWGTQYF.

The chain links TRBV10-2 to TRBJ2-2; the match to TRBD2 covers 9 bases. Germline V lookup: CDR1 WSHSY, CDR2 SAAADI. This CDR3 has 15 residues. J lost 5 bases, V lost 7 bases, and 8 bases had no gene match. The CDR3 is CASKGLAGFTGELFF. CDR3 coding DNA: TGCGCCAGCAAAGGGCTAGCGGGATTTACCGGGGAGCTGTTTTTT.

This clonotype was picked up many times. The rearrangement uses TRBV11-1 and TRBJ2-1, with 10 bases fitting TRBD2. V lost 2 bases, J lost 6 bases, and 13 bases stayed unmatched. Germline CDR1 SGHAT, CDR2 FQDESV (reference sequence). This CDR3 region has 18 residues. The CDR3, as DNA: TGTGCCAGCAGCTTACGTATGGGTCGACTAGCGGGCGGCAATGAGCAGTTCTTC. Translation: CASSLRMGRLAGGNEQFF.

This clonotype occurred a few times. This rearrangement joins TRBV28 to TRBJ2-7; possible D gene TRBD2, 5 bases. The CDR3 spans 13 residues. Trimming pared 8 bases from V and 0 bases from J, leaving 11 bases between. CDR1 is MDHEN, CDR2 SYDVKM, per germline. The CDR3, as DNA: TGTGCCAGCGCGGGCAGTAGCTCCTACGAGCAGTACTTC. Its translation: CASAGSSSYEQYF.

The table lists this clonotype with many counts. The chain has TRBV28 and TRBJ2-7, with 8 bases fitting TRBD2. Trimming cost V 5 bases and J 3 bases; bases outside gene matches: 9. Germline CDR1 MDHEN, CDR2 SYDVKM. The CDR3 covers 15 residues. This CDR3 is CASSQRLARLYEQYF. The CDR3 DNA reads TGTGCCAGCAGTCAAAGACTAGCGAGACTCTACGAGCAGTACTTC.

This clonotype has more than one count but fewer than ten. One end of the junction varies from germline; a read error may be responsible. The chain links TRBV4-3 to TRBJ2-7; a weak D match, TRBD1 (6 bases). The germline gives CDR1 LGHNA, CDR2 YSLEER. CDR3 size: 13 residues. The CDR3 loop reads CASSQGFPQGVDF. CDR3 DNA: TGCGCCAGCAGCCAAGGCTTCCCACAGGGTGTGGACTTC.

The rearrangement links TRBV12-3 or TRBV12-4 to TRBJ2-2; 10 nucleotides line up with TRBD2. CDR3 length: 15 amino acids. Losses at the gene ends were 4 bases for V and 4 bases for J; bases not matched to a gene: 3. CDR3 coding DNA: TGTGCCAGCAGTTCGACTAGCGGGTTCACCGGGGAGCTGTTTTTT. Residues: CASSSTSGFTGELFF.

In this sample, this clonotype turned up a few times. The CDR3 region is CASSVPGQGAGYTF. The CDR3, as DNA: TGTGCCAGCAGTGTACCGGGACAGGGGGCTGGCTACACCTTC. The gene calls are TRBV6-1 and TRBJ1-2; 12 positions agree with TRBD1. Germline CDR1 and CDR2: MNHNS and SASEGT. There are 14 residues in the CDR3. V lost 4 bases to trimming and J lost 7 bases; unmatched junction nucleotides: 4.

This clonotype was picked up many times. The chain joins TRBV28 to TRBJ2-7; D is perhaps TRBD1 or TRBD2 (5 bases each). There are 12 residues in the CDR3. Trimming took off 9 bases at V and 5 bases at J, with 14 bases between the two ends. The germline V gene encodes CDR1 MDHEN and CDR2 SYDVKM. The CDR3 region is CASLGPGNEQYF. The CDR3 DNA follows: TGTGCCAGTTTGGGACCTGGTAACGAGCAGTACTTC.

V is TRBV10-3 and J is TRBJ2-1, with TRBD1 matching 8 bases. V shed 1 base and J 4 bases; nucleotides not matched to a gene: 3. From germline, CDR1 is ENHRY and CDR2 SYGVKD. The CDR3 has 15 residues. The CDR3 loop is CAISEWQGAYNEQFF. DNA of the CDR3: TGTGCCATCAGTGAGTGGCAGGGGGCATACAATGAGCAGTTCTTC.

There are a few counts of this clonotype. The CDR3 coding sequence is TGCAGTGCTCTTACGACTAGCGGGATCGGGGAGCAGTACTTC. Protein sequence: CSALTTSGIGEQYF. The gene calls are TRBV20-1 and TRBJ2-7; 11 bases fit TRBD2. The CDR3 is 14 amino acids. CDR1 is DFQATT and CDR2 is SNEGSKA in the germline V gene (reference sequence). V lost 5 bases and J lost 7; bases outside the gene matches: 10.